This T cell receptor beta chain was captured in a study of beta chain features in type 1 diabetes. Study-wide results and caveats: PCR could preferentially amplify shorter templates, alike in patients and controls.

Trimming removed 6 bases from V and 4 bases from J; junction bases left unmatched: 11. Germline V gene data show CDR1 as MNHEY and CDR2 as SVGAGI. The CDR3 contains 15 residues. This clone was seen a handful of times. Its antigen is not identified. cDNA synthesis used the whole RNA isolate, giving expressed TCRB sequences. Sequenced naive, central memory and regulatory T cell samples produced an average of about 3.6 million reads. The repertoire was sequenced with immunoSEQ multiplex PCR; TCRdb's copy has only in-frame clones and lacks some. Altogether about 350,000 clones are present, less than 20% being singletons, with the ten largest covering around 0.044%. A single heparinised draw of approximately 110 mL on average was taken per donor. Each of the sorted populations had a purity greater than 98%.

The sequenced material came from naive CD4+ T cells from blood. The receptor was isolated from a woman between 18 and 29 years old in good health. The V gene is TRBV6-5, the J gene TRBJ2-7; 8 positions match TRBD2. CDR3 sequence reads: CASSALSGSRYEQYF. CDR3 coding DNA: TGTGCCAGCAGCGCTTTAAGCGGGAGTCGTTACGAGCAGTACTTC.